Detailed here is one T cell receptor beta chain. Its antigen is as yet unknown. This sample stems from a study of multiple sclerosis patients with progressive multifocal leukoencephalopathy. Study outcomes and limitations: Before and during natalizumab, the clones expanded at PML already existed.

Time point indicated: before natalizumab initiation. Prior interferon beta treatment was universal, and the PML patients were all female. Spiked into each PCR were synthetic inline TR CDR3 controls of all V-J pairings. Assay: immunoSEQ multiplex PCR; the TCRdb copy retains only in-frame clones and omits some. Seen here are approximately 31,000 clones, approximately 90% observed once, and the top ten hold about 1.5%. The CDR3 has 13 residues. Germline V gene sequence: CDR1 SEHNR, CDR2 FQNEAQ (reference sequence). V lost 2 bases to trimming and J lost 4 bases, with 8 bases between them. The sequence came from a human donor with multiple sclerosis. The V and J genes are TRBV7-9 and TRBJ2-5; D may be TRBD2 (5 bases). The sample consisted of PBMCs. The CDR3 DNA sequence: TGTGCCAGCAGCTTAAATGGGAGAGAGACCCAGTACTTC. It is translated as CASSLNGRETQYF.